This TCR beta chain originates from a study of CD8 T cells in Susac syndrome. Study observations and caveats: An acknowledgment was made by the study that its TCR sequencing and HLA analysis involved relatively few individuals.

Stable or active relapsing-remitting multiple sclerosis, untreated and meeting revised McDonald criteria, defined the controls. Negative isolation yielded CD4+ and CD8+ T cells, and FACS enriched TEMRA cells. In the case of this clonotype: Antigen unknown.

Roughly 0.45 to 1 ug RNA was reverse transcribed with random hexamers. The CDR3 of TCR beta was amplified by immunoSEQ multiplex PCR across 54 Vbeta and 13 Jbeta. TCRdb analysed the immunoSEQ multiplex PCR reads with MiXCR anew, one entry per CDR3 protein. This table holds a few hundred thousand distinct CDR3 sequences, 95% found once. The V gene's germline CDR1 is SGHRS and CDR2 YFSETQ. This CDR3 region has 17 residues. V shed 3 bases and J 4 bases; nucleotides not matched to a gene: 14. This clonotype originated in a human donor with multiple sclerosis. The V gene is TRBV5-1, the J gene TRBJ2-5; 8 nucleotides match TRBD1. The sequencing sample was made of CD4+ T cells from PBMCs. DNA of the CDR3: TGCGCCAGCAGCTCCTCCCCTCAGGGGGCTGAGGCAGAGACCCAGTACTTC. It yields the protein CASSSSPQGAEAETQYF.